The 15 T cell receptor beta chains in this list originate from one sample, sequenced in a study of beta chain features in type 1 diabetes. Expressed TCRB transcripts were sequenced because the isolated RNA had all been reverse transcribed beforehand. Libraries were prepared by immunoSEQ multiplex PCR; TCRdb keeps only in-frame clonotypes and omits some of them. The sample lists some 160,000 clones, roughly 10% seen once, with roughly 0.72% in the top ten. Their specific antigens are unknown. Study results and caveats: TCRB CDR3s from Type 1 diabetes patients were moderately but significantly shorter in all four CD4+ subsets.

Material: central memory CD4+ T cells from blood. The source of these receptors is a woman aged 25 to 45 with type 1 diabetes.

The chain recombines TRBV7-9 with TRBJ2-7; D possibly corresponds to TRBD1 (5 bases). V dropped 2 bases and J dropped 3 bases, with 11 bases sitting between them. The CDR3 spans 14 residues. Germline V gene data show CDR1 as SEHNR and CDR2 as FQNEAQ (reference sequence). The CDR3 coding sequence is TGTGCCAGCAGCTTAATCGCAGGGATCTACGAGCAGTACTTC. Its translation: CASSLIAGIYEQYF. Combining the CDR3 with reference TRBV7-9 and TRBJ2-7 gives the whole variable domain DTGVSQNPRHKITKRGQNVTFRCDPISEHNRLYWYRQTLGQGPEFLTYFQNEAQLEKSRLLSDRFSAERPKGSFSTLEIQRTEQGDSAMYLCASSLIAGIYEQYFGPGTRLTVT.

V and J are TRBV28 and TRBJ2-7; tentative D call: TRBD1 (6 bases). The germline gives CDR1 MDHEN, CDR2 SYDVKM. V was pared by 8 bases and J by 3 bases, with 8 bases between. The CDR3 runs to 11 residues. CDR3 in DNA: TGTGCCAGCGGACAGTTCTACGAGCAGTACTTC. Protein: CASGQFYEQYF.

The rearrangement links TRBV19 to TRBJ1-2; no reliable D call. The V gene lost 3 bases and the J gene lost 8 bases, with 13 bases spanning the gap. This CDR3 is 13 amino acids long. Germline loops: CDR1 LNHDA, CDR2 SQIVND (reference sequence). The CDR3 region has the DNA TGTGCCAGTAGTATTCAGTGGAGCGGGGGCTACACCTTC. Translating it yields CASSIQWSGGYTF.

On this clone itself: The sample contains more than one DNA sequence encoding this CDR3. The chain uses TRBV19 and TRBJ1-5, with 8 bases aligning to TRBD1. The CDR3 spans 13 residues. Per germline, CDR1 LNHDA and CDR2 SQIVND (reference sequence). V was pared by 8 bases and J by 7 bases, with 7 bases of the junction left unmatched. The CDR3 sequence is CASGDRRNQPQHF. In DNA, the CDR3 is TGTGCCAGTGGGGACAGGCGGAACCAGCCCCAGCATTTT.

The CDR3 DNA is TGCAGCGTTGATTGGGCCTCCGATATTAGCGGACAAAGGGGCGAGCAGTACTTC. This translates into CSVDWASDISGQRGEQYF. The rearrangement uses TRBV29-1 and TRBJ2-7; possibly TRBD2 for D (6 bases). Germline CDR1 and CDR2: SQVTM and ANQGSEA. Trimming took off 3 bases at V and 6 bases at J, with 30 bases between the two ends. This CDR3 is 18 amino acids long.

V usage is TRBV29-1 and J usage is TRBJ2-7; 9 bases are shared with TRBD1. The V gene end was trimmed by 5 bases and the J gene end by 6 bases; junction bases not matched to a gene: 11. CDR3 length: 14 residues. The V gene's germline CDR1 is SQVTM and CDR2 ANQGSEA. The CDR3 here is CSVRNRDRVSEQYF. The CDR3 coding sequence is TGCAGCGTTCGGAACCGGGACAGGGTCTCCGAGCAGTACTTC.

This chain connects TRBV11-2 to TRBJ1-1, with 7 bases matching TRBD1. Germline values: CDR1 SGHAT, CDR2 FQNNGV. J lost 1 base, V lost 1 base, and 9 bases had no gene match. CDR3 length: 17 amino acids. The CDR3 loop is CASSLAIGTASNTEAFF. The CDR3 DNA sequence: TGTGCCAGCAGCTTAGCTATTGGGACAGCCTCGAACACTGAAGCTTTCTTT.

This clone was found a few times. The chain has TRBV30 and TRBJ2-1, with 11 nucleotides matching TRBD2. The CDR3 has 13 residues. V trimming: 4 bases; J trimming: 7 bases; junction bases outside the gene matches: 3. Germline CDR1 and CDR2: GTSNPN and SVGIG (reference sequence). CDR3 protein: CAWTASGRNEQFF. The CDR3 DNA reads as TGTGCCTGGACGGCTAGCGGGAGGAATGAGCAGTTCTTC.

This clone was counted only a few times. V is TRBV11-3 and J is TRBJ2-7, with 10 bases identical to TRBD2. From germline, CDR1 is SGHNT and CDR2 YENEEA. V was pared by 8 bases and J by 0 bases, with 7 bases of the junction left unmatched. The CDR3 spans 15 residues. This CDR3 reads CASGPGLAASYEQYF. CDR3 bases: TGTGCCAGCGGTCCAGGACTAGCGGCCTCCTACGAGCAGTACTTC.

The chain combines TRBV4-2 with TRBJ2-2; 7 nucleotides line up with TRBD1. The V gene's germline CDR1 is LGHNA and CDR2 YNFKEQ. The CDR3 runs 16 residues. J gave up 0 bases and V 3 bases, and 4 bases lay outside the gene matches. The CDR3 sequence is CASSQGQGANTGELFF. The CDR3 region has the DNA TGTGCCAGCAGCCAGGGGCAGGGGGCGAACACCGGGGAGCTGTTTTTT.

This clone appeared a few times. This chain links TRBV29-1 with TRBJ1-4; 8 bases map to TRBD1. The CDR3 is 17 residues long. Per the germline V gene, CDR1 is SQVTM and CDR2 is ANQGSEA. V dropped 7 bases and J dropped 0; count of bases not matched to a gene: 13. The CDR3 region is CSAGPRTGSATNEKLFF. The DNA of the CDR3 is TGCAGCGCCGGACCAAGGACAGGGAGTGCAACTAATGAAAAACTGTTTTTT.

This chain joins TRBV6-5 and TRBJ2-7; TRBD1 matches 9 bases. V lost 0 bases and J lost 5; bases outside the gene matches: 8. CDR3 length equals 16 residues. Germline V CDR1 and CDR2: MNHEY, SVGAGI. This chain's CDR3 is CASSYSYRGLLDEQYF. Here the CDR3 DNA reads TGTGCCAGCAGTTACTCGTACAGGGGGCTGTTGGACGAGCAGTACTTC.

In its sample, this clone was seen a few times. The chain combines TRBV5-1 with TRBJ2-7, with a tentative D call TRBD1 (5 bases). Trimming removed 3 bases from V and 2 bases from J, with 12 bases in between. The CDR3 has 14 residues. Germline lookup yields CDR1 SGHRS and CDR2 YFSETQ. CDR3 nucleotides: TGCGCCAGCAGCTATGTGACAGACACCTACGAGCAGTACTTC. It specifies CASSYVTDTYEQYF.

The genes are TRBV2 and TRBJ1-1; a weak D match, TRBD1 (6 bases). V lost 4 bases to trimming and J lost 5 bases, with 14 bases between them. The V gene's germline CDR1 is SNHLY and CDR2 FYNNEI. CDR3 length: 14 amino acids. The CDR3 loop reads CASSANREGTEAFF. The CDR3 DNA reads TGTGCCAGCAGTGCAAACAGGGAAGGAACTGAAGCTTTCTTT.

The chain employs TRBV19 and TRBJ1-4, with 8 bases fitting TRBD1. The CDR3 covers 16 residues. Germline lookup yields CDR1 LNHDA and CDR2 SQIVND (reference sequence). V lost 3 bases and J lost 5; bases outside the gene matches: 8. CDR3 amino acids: CASSIGLGQENEKLFF. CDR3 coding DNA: TGTGCCAGTAGTATTGGGTTGGGACAGGAAAATGAAAAACTGTTTTTT.